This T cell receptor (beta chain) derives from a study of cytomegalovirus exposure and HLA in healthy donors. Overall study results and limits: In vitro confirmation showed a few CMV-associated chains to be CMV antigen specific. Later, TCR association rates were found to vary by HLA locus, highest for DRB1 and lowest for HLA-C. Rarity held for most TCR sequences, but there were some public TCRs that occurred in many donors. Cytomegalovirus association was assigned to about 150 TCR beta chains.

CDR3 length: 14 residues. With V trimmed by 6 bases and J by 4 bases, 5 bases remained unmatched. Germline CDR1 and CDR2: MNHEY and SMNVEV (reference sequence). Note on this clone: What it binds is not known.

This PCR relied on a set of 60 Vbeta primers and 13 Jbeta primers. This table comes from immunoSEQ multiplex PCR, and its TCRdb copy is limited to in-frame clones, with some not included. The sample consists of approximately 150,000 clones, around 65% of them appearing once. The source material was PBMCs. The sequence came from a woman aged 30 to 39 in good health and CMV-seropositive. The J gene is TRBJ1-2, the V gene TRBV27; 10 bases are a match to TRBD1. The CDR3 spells CASSRQGAFYGYTF. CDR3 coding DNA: TGTGCCAGCAGCAGACAGGGGGCTTTCTATGGCTACACCTTC.